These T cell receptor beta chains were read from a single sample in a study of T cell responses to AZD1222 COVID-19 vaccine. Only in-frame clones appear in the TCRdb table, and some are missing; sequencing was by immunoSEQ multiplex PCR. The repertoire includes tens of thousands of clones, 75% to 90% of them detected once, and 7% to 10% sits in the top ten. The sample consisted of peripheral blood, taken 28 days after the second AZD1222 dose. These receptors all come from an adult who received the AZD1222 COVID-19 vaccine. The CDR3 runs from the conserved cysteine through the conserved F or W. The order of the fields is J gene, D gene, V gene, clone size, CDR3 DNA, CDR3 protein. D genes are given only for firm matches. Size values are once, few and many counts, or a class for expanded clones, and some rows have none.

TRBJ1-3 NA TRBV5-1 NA TGCGCCAGCAGCTTGGCTGGGCAGGGAAACACCATATATTTT CASSLAGQGNTIYF
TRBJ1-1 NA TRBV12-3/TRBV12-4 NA TGTGCCACCCCCGTCGGGGGGAACACTGAAGCTTTCTTT CATPVGGNTEAFF
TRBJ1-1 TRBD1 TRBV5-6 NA TGTGCCAGCAGCTTGGACAGGGGGCGGGAAGGAGCTTTCTTT CASSLDRGREGAFF
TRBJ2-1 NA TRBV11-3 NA TGTGCCAGCAGCCCCACGCGTACAGGGTGGGGTGAGCAGTTCTTC CASSPTRTGWGEQFF
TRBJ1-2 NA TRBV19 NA TGTGCCAGTAGCTCCAGCCGGGACATATACTATGGCTACACCTTC CASSSSRDIYYGYTF
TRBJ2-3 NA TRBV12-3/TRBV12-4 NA TGTGCCAGCAGTCGCACAGATACGCAGTATTTT CASSRTDTQYF
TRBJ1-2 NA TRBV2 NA TGTGCCAGCAGTGAAGGGTCAGGGAAATATGGCTACACCTTC CASSEGSGKYGYTF
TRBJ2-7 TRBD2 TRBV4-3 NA TGCGCCAGCAGCCGCAGCGGGGGAAGCGAGCAGTACTTC CASSRSGGSEQYF
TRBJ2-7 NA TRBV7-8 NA TGTGCCAGCAGCTCCCAAGTAAACGAGCAGTACTTC CASSSQVNEQYF
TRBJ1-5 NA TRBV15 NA TGTGCCACCAGCAGAGACCGACAGATCAGCAATCAGCCCCAGCATTTT CATSRDRQISNQPQHF
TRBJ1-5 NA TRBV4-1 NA TGCGCCAGCAGCCAAGAAGACCGGGTCTTTGTAGATCAGCCCCAGCATTTT CASSQEDRVFVDQPQHF
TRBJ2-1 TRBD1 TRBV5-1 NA TGCGCCAGCAGCCCCCGGGACAGTTTTTTCGATGAGCAGTTCTTC CASSPRDSFFDEQFF
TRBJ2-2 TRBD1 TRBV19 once TGTGCCAGTATCGATGGACAGGGGGCTTACACCGGGGAGCTGTTTTTT CASIDGQGAYTGELFF
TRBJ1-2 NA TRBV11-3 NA TGTGCCAGCACTCTTGCGGGGACTACCTATGGCTACACCTTC CASTLAGTTYGYTF
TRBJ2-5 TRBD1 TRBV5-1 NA TGCGCCAGCAGCTTGGCCGGGACAGAAAAGGAGACCCAGTACTTC CASSLAGTEKETQYF
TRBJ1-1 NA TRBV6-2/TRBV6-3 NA TGTGCCAGCAGTTACTCGTTTCGGGGCCTCGGCACTGAAGCTTTCTTT CASSYSFRGLGTEAFF
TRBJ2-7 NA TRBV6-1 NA TGTGCCAGCAGTGAAGCGCCGGGGCTCTACGAGCAGTACTTC CASSEAPGLYEQYF
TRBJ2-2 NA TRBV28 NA TGTGCCAGCAGTTTATTGGCCGGGGAGCTGTTTTTT CASSLLAGELFF
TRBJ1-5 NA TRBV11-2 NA TGTGCCAGCAGCTTAGGTTGGGCAGGCAATCAGCCCCAGCATTTT CASSLGWAGNQPQHF
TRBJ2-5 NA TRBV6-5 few TGTGCCAGCAGTTACGGCCCCCCGGGGGCCCAAGAGACCCAGTACTTC CASSYGPPGAQETQYF
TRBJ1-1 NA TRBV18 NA TGTGCCAGCTCACCATCCCAGGTTCGTTACACTGAAGCTTTCTTT CASSPSQVRYTEAFF
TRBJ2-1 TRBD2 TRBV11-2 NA TGTGCCAGCAGTCAAAGACTAGCGGGGGCCTCAAGTTGGAACAATGAGCAGTTCTTC CASSQRLAGASSWNNEQFF
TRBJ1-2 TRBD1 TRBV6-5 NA TGTGCCAGCAGGGAGACAGGGAGCCATGGCTACACCTTC CASRETGSHGYTF
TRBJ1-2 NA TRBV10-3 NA TGTGCCATCAGTGAGTCGCGGACACATGACATCTACACCTTC CAISESRTHDIYTF
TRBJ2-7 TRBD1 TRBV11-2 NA TGTGCCAGCAGCTTAGACGCCGGGACAGGGGGAGTTGTGCAGTACTTC CASSLDAGTGGVVQYF
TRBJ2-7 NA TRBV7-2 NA TGTGCCAGCAGCCGGACGGACTACGAGCAGTACTTC CASSRTDYEQYF
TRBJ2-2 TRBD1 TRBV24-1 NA TGTGCCACCAGTGACCCCGGGACAGGGAACACCGGGGAGCTGTTTTTT CATSDPGTGNTGELFF
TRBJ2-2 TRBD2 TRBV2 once TGTGCCAGCAGGGGACTACTAAACACCGGGGAGCTGTTTTTT CASRGLLNTGELFF
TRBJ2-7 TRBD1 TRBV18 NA TGTGCCAGCTCACCGGGACAGGGTTCCTACGAGCAGTACTTC CASSPGQGSYEQYF
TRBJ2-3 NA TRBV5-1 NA TGCGCCAGCAGCTTGTACAGTAGCGCAGATACGCAGTATTTT CASSLYSSADTQYF
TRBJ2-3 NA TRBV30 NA TGTGCCTGGAGTGGGATAGGCGGGAGCACAGATACGCAGTATTTT CAWSGIGGSTDTQYF
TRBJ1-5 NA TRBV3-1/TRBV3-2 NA TGTGCCAGCAGCCAAGGCAGGGGAGGCAATCAGCCCCAGCATTTT CASSQGRGGNQPQHF
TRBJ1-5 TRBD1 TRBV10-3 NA TGTGCCACCTGGACAGGGGGGAATCAGCCCCAGCATTTT CATWTGGNQPQHF
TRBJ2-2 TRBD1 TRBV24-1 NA TGTGCCACCAGTGAACCGGACAGGGGGCCCACCGGGGAGCTGTTTTTT CATSEPDRGPTGELFF
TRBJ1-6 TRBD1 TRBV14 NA TGTGCCAGCAGCCACCGAACCGGGACAGGCAATTCACCCCTCCACTTT CASSHRTGTGNSPLHF
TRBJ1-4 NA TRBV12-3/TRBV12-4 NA TGTGCCAGCAGTTTAGTTGGAGAAAAACTGTTTTTT CASSLVGEKLFF
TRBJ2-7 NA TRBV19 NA TGTGCCAGTATGGGGGGCGATGCCTACGAGCAGTACTTC CASMGGDAYEQYF
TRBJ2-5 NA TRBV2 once TGTGCCAGCTCCCTTCCGCGGACTCTGGTTGAGGCCCAGTACTTC CASSLPRTLVEAQYF
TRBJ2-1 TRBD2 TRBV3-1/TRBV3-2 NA TGTGCCAGCAGCCAAGACCTTATCAGGACTAGTTCTTTCTTCTTC CASSQDLIRTSSFFF
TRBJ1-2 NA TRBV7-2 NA TGTGCCAGCAGCTTAGAGGGCGCACAGGGACACTATGGCTACACCTTC CASSLEGAQGHYGYTF
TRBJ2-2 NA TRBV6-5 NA TGTGCCAGCCTCAGGGATCTTGGGACCGGGGAGCTGTTTTTT CASLRDLGTGELFF
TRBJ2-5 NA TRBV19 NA TGTGCCAGTAGTATAGACTTCAGGGCGTACCAAGAGACCCAGTACTTC CASSIDFRAYQETQYF
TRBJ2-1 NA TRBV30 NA TGTGCCTGGAGTGTACGGGGACTGGTCGGAGGTGAGCAGTTCTTC CAWSVRGLVGGEQFF
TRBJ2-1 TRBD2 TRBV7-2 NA TGTGCCAGCAGCTCGAAGGGGGGACTAGCGGGGAATGAGCAGTTCTTC CASSSKGGLAGNEQFF
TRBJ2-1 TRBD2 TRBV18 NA TGTGCCAGCTCACAGACTAGCCGGAGCAATGAGCAGTTCTTC CASSQTSRSNEQFF
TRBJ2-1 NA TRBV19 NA TGTGCCAGTAGTCCGGCCGGGACAAAGGGCAATGAGCAGTTCTTC CASSPAGTKGNEQFF
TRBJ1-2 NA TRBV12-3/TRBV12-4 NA TGTGCCAGTAGCTCCGGCTATGGCTACACCTTC CASSSGYGYTF
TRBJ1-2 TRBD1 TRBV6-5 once TGTGCCAGCCGGGACAGCGGTAACTATGGCTACACCTTC CASRDSGNYGYTF
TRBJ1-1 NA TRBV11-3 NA TGTGCCAGCAGCTTAATTGGGGGGACTGAAGCTTTCTTT CASSLIGGTEAFF
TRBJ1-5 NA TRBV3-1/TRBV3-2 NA TGTGCCAGCAGCAACGGACAGCTAGGAGGCAATCAGCCCCAGCATTTT CASSNGQLGGNQPQHF
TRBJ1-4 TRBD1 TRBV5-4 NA TGTGCCAGCAGCGCTCCGACAGGGGGCGGTAATGAAAAACTGTTTTTT CASSAPTGGGNEKLFF
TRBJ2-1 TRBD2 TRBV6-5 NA TGTGCCAGCGGGACTAGATCCTACAATGAGCAGTTCTTC CASGTRSYNEQFF
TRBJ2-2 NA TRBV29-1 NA TGCAGCGTTGAAGCGGCTCCTGGGGCCGGGGAGCTGTTTTTT CSVEAAPGAGELFF
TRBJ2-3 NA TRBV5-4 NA TGTGCCAGCAGCTTGCCCATCAGCACAGATACGCAGTATTTT CASSLPISTDTQYF
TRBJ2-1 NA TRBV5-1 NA TGCGCCAGCAGCTCGACCCTGAATGAGCAGTTCTTC CASSSTLNEQFF
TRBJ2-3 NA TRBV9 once TGTGCCAGCAGCAGGCGGGGAGGCGGGGCCTCTAGCACAGATACGCAGTATTTT CASSRRGGGASSTDTQYF
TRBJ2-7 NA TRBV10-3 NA TGTGCCGCGAGGGGGGGGGTCGAGCAGTACTTC CAARGGVEQYF
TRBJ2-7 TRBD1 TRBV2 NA TGTGCCACCAATAGAGAGGGACAGGTTTACGAGCAGTACTTC CATNREGQVYEQYF